This passage covers 29 T cell receptor beta chains from one sample sequenced in a study of post-analysis software for immune sequencing data. cDNA libraries of TCR beta carried unique molecular identifiers. TCRdb re-derived calls from the PCR reads in MiXCR, one entry per CDR3 protein. The sample records 150,000 to 200,000 distinct CDR3 sequences, 25% to 35% being singletons. These receptors are not linked to any known antigen. Overall study findings and caveats: In patients, TRBV5-6, TRBV5-1 and TRBV20-1 belonged to 4 or 5 TRBV segments found more frequently than in controls.

Sequencing used blood. These receptors were taken from a girl aged 5-17 years with multiple sclerosis.

This clonotype showed up just a few times. The V gene is TRBV6-1, the J gene TRBJ1-5; TRBD1 is a possible D gene (6 bases). Germline loops: CDR1 MNHNS, CDR2 SASEGT. The ends were cut back, 9 bases at V and 4 bases at J, with 16 bases in the middle. This CDR3 comprises 14 residues. The CDR3 spells CASRGGGSNQPQHF. The CDR3 DNA reads as TGTGCCAGTAGAGGGGGGGGCAGTAATCAGCCCCAGCATTTT.

The sample holds many counts of this clonotype. J is TRBJ2-1 and V is TRBV20-1; D possibly corresponds to TRBD2 (5 bases). Germline V lookup: CDR1 DFQATT, CDR2 SNEGSKA (reference sequence). The CDR3 sequence is 11 residues long. V was clipped by 8 bases and J by 4 bases, with 9 bases between them. CDR3 sequence: CSRGTYNEQFF. As DNA, the CDR3 is TGCAGTCGGGGAACGTACAATGAGCAGTTCTTC.

This clonotype was counted at least ten times. Just one base apart from a much larger clone, this may be a read error. J is TRBJ2-6 and V is TRBV29-1; 7 bases are shared with TRBD1. Germline values: CDR1 SQVTM, CDR2 ANQGSEA. This CDR3 is built from 14 residues. Here the CDR3 reads CSVVGTAGANVRTF. The DNA of the CDR3 is TGCAGCGTCGTCGGGACAGCTGGGGCCAACGTCCGGACTTTC.

The chain couples TRBV5-1 to TRBJ2-7, with 9 positions matching TRBD1. J lost 3 bases, V lost 4 bases, and 5 bases had no gene match. Germline V gene lookup returns CDR1 SGHRS and CDR2 YFSETQ. CDR3 length: 14 amino acids. Here the CDR3 reads CASSLGTGRYEQYF. The CDR3 nucleotides read TGCGCCAGCAGCCTTGGGACAGGGCGCTACGAGCAGTACTTC.

On this clonotype itself: A read error may explain this, as a much larger clone is one base away. The rearrangement joins TRBV12-3 or TRBV12-4 to TRBJ2-7; tentative D call: TRBD2 (5 bases). Between the trimmed V and J ends, which lost 5 bases and 7 bases, there was a span of 21 bases. The length of the CDR3 is 15 residues. The CDR3 nucleotides read TGTGCCAGCAGTCCCGGGGAAGCGGAAGTGGGGGAGCAGTACTTC. Its protein is CASSPGEAEVGEQYF.

This clonotype was seen a few times. The chain combines TRBV13 with TRBJ1-1; no clear D. The V end was cut by 1 base, the J end by 8 bases, with 20 bases between. The germline CDR1 and CDR2 sequences are PRHDT and FYEKMQ (reference sequence). CDR3 length: 16 residues. The CDR3 protein is CASSLVLGTREGEAFF. The CDR3, as DNA: TGTGCCAGCAGCTTAGTACTAGGTACTCGAGAAGGGGAAGCTTTCTTT.

The genes are TRBV4-1 and TRBJ1-2, with 7 bases identical to TRBD1. The junction had 9 bases not matched to a gene; V was cut back by 4 bases and J by 4 bases. The CDR3 loop spans 15 amino acids. The germline gives CDR1 MGHRA, CDR2 YSYEKL. This CDR3 reads CASSLYRGLLYGYTF. CDR3 coding DNA: TGCGCCAGCAGCCTATACAGGGGACTCCTCTATGGCTACACCTTC.

The rearrangement joins TRBV5-6 to TRBJ1-1, with D possibly TRBD1 on 6 matching bases. The germline V and J ends were trimmed by 1 base and 8 bases, with 15 bases remaining between them. CDR1 and CDR2 from the germline V gene are SGHDT and YYEEEE. The CDR3 length is 14 residues. The CDR3 DNA is TGTGCCAGCAGCTTGAGGGGGGCAAGGGAAGAAGCTTTCTTT. As protein: CASSLRGAREEAFF.

The chain employs TRBV20-1 and TRBJ2-7; 9 nucleotides line up with TRBD2. CDR3 size: 18 residues. In germline, CDR1 is DFQATT, CDR2 SNEGSKA (reference sequence). Losses at the gene ends were 0 bases for V and 4 bases for J; bases not matched to a gene: 16. The CDR3 coding sequence is TGCAGTGCTAGAGATGAGGGGGCTAGCGGGACCACCGGATACGAGCAGTACTTC. As protein: CSARDEGASGTTGYEQYF.

The rearrangement joins TRBV5-1 to TRBJ2-7; TRBD2 agrees at 7 bases. With 4 bases clipped from V and 3 bases from J, the junction kept 13 bases outside the gene matches. The CDR3 is 16 amino acids. Germline V gene sequence: CDR1 SGHRS, CDR2 YFSETQ. The CDR3 here is CASSTRPASGCYEQYF. In DNA form, the CDR3 reads TGCGCCAGCAGCACACGACCGGCTAGCGGATGCTACGAGCAGTACTTC.

The V and J genes are TRBV2 and TRBJ2-2; 7 bases map to TRBD1. After removal of 8 bases from V and 3 bases from J, the junction contained 0 bases not matched to a gene. Looked up from germline, CDR1 is SNHLY and CDR2 is FYNNEI. The CDR3 spans 12 residues. DNA for the CDR3: TGTGCCAGCCAGGGGGACACCGGGGAGCTGTTTTTT. Amino acid sequence: CASQGDTGELFF. The full variable domain, its missing parts supplied by reference TRBV2 and TRBJ2-2, is EPEVTQTPSHQVTQMGQEVILRCVPISNHLYFYWYRQILGQKVEFLVSFYNNEISEKSEIFDDQFSVERPDGSNFTLKIRSTKLEDSAMYFCASQGDTGELFFGEGSRLTVL.

Concerning this clonotype itself: It may be a read error: a sequence one base away is much more abundant. The J gene is TRBJ2-1, the V gene TRBV10-3; 9 bases line up with TRBD2. This CDR3 has 15 amino acids. Germline lookup yields CDR1 ENHRY and CDR2 SYGVKD. The CDR3 protein is CAIRDSGSAYNGQFF. As DNA, the CDR3 is TGTGCCATCAGGGATAGCGGGAGCGCCTACAATGGGCAGTTCTTC.

About this clonotype: Being one base from a much bigger clone, this may be a read error. The chain links TRBV5-6 to TRBJ2-1; 8 nucleotides align to TRBD1. Per germline, CDR1 SGHDT and CDR2 YYEEEE. This CDR3 spans 14 amino acids. CDR3 sequence (DNA): TGTGCCAGCAGCCCCGGGACAGGCTACAATGGGCAGTTCTTC. This sequence encodes CASSPGTGYNGQFF. Complete variable domain (other parts from reference TRBV5-6 and TRBJ2-1): DAGVTQSPTHLIKTRGQQVTLRCSPKSGHDTVSWYQQALGQGPQFIFQYYEEEERQRGNFPDRFSGHQFPNYSSELNVNALLLGDSALYLCASSPGTGYNGQFFGPGTRLTVL.

J is TRBJ1-1 and V is TRBV7-9; D gene unclear. There are 15 residues in the CDR3. V shed 5 bases and J shed 7 bases, with 20 bases lying between them. Looked up from germline, CDR1 is SEHNR and CDR2 is FQNEAQ (reference sequence). This CDR3 is CASSPPAEIRIEAFF. The CDR3 DNA sequence: TGTGCCAGCAGCCCGCCCGCGGAAATTAGGATTGAAGCTTTCTTT.

This clonotype was detected ten times or more. The CDR3 sequence: CATSDANREGPQYF. The CDR3 nucleotides read TGTGCCACCAGTGATGCCAACAGGGAGGGCCCGCAGTACTTC. The chain combines TRBV24-1 with TRBJ2-5, with D possibly TRBD2 on 7 matching bases. V was clipped by 3 bases and J by 11 bases, with 18 bases between them. The CDR3 covers 14 residues. Per germline, CDR1 KGHDR and CDR2 SFDVKD.

This clonotype has at least ten counts. The chain links TRBV6-5 to TRBJ2-4; no clear D gene. Germline assignment: CDR1 MNHEY and CDR2 SVGAGI. Trimming shortened V by 5 bases and J by 8 bases, and 16 bases separated the two germline ends. The CDR3 length is 14 residues. CDR3 bases: TGTGCCAGCAGTAGGGCGGCCTGGCAGGACATTCAGTACTTC. It specifies CASSRAAWQDIQYF.

V usage is TRBV9 and J usage is TRBJ2-3, with a weak D call TRBD2 (6 bases). Deletions cut 4 bases from V and 1 base from J, with 16 bases between. The V gene's germline CDR1 is SGDLS and CDR2 YYNGEE. This CDR3 is 16 amino acids long. Here the CDR3 DNA reads TGTGCCAGCAGCCCGGCGGGGAGCGTAGGCACAGATACGCAGTATTTT. Translating it yields CASSPAGSVGTDTQYF.

CDR3 sequence reads: CASSLNLAADTQYF. The DNA of the CDR3 is TGCGCCAGCAGCTTGAATCTAGCGGCAGATACGCAGTATTTT. The chain combines TRBV5-1 with TRBJ2-3; 7 nucleotides agree with TRBD2. Unmatched junction bases numbered 3, after V lost 1 base and J lost 4 bases. CDR1 SGHRS and CDR2 YFSETQ come from the germline V gene. This CDR3 spans 14 amino acids.

Turning to this clonotype: Being one base from a much bigger clone, this may be a read error. The chain is built from TRBV29-1 and TRBJ2-1; D might be TRBD2 (6 bases). The CDR3 spans 12 residues. V was clipped by 8 bases and J by 10 bases, with 18 bases between them. Germline values: CDR1 SQVTM, CDR2 ANQGSEA. CDR3 nucleotides: TGCAGCCCCGTGGGGAGGTCGGGCGAGCAGTTCTTC. Translated: CSPVGRSGEQFF.

This clonotype has just a few counts. The chain has TRBV12-3 or TRBV12-4 and TRBJ2-3, with 7 nucleotides matching TRBD1. V gave up 3 bases and J gave up 1 base; unmatched junction bases: 7. This CDR3 region has 16 residues. CDR3 residues: CASSFPGTAGTDTQYF. The CDR3 DNA is TGTGCCAGCAGTTTCCCCGGGACAGCGGGCACAGATACGCAGTATTTT.

In regard to this clonotype: With a much larger clone just one base away, this may be a read error. The chain couples TRBV9 to TRBJ2-1; the match to TRBD1 covers 7 bases. The CDR3 consists of 15 residues. Germline-derived CDR1 and CDR2 are SGDLS and YYNGEE. J lost 13 bases, V lost 2 bases, and 15 bases had no gene match. CDR3 nucleotides: TGTGCCAGCAGCGTCCACAGGGGCTATCAAGAGACCCAGTTCTTC. Amino acids: CASSVHRGYQETQFF.

In its sample, this clonotype was seen many times. The rearrangement links TRBV27 to TRBJ2-5; either TRBD1 or TRBD2 may supply D (5 bases each). The germline CDR1 and CDR2 sequences are MNHEY and SMNVEV (reference sequence). Deletions cut 4 bases from V and 1 base from J, with 13 bases between. The CDR3 is 15 amino acids. This CDR3 reads CASSSGTGLQETQYF. Here the CDR3 DNA reads TGTGCCAGCAGTTCGGGGACCGGACTCCAAGAGACCCAGTACTTC.

This clonotype occurred a few times. The chain is built from TRBV20-1 and TRBJ2-3, with TRBD2 matching over 10 bases. The germline CDR1 and CDR2 sequences are DFQATT and SNEGSKA (reference sequence). CDR3 length: 17 amino acids. J was trimmed by 2 bases and V by 6 bases; bases with no gene match: 14. The CDR3 DNA reads TGCAGTGCCAGAACCACGATGACTAGCGGGTACACAGATACGCAGTATTTT. Translating it yields CSARTTMTSGYTDTQYF.

This clonotype was recorded at least ten times. The V gene is TRBV20-1, the J gene TRBJ1-5; D gene ambiguous. There are 13 residues in the CDR3. V shed 4 bases and J shed 1 base, with 8 bases lying between them. Looked up from germline, CDR1 is DFQATT and CDR2 is SNEGSKA (reference sequence). The chain's CDR3 is CSAKGRSNQPQHF. The CDR3 DNA follows: TGCAGTGCTAAGGGCAGAAGCAATCAGCCCCAGCATTTT.

This clonotype was found many times. The chain joins TRBV6-5 to TRBJ2-7, with D tentatively TRBD1 (5 bases). The germline V and J ends were trimmed by 2 bases and 3 bases, with 14 bases remaining between them. The CDR3 spans 15 residues. CDR1 is MNHEY, CDR2 SVGAGI, per germline. For the CDR3, the DNA is TGTGCCAGCAGTTACCGAGGTGAAAGGGGCTACGAGCAGTACTTC. It translates to CASSYRGERGYEQYF.

This clonotype has ten or more counts. CDR3 residues: CASSHGQGQANYGYTF. The CDR3 DNA reads as TGTGCCAGCAGCCATGGACAGGGACAAGCTAACTATGGCTACACCTTC. The chain couples TRBV6-6 to TRBJ1-2, with 8 bases identical to TRBD1. J gave up 0 bases and V 6 bases, and 9 bases lay outside the gene matches. Germline CDR1 is MNHNY and CDR2 is SVGAGI (reference sequence). The CDR3 runs 16 residues.

Only a few counts were recorded for this clonotype. V is TRBV6-5 and J is TRBJ2-3; possibly TRBD1 for D (6 bases). V lost 3 bases and J lost 4, with 11 bases in between. Germline V gene lookup returns CDR1 MNHEY and CDR2 SVGAGI. The CDR3 is 14 amino acids. The CDR3 nucleotides are TGTGCCAGCAGTTATATTGGGGGCCCAGATACGCAGTATTTT. It translates to CASSYIGGPDTQYF.

As regards this clonotype: A clone one base away is much larger, so this may be a read error. The chain has TRBV25-1 and TRBJ2-5; perhaps TRBD1 as D (7 bases). Trimming took off 2 bases at V and 5 bases at J, with 12 bases between the two ends. The CDR3 consists of 14 residues. Germline V gene sequence: CDR1 MGHDK, CDR2 SYGVNS. CDR3 bases: TGTGCCAGCAGTGAACAGACAGGGAGGGAGACCCAGTACTTC. Translation: CASSEQTGRETQYF.

Only a few counts were recorded for this clonotype. The chain uses TRBV9 and TRBJ2-3, with 11 bases that match TRBD2. Germline lookup yields CDR1 SGDLS and CDR2 YYNGEE. The CDR3 is 17 residues long. The V segment lost 3 bases and the J segment 2 bases; nucleotides outside the gene matches: 8. CDR3 protein: CASSAHTSGGYTDTQYF. In nucleotides, the CDR3 is TGTGCCAGCAGCGCCCATACTAGCGGGGGTTACACAGATACGCAGTATTTT. Together with reference TRBV9 and TRBJ2-3, the CDR3 gives the full variable domain: DSGVTQTPKHLITATGQRVTLRCSPRSGDLSVYWYQQSLDQGLQFLIQYYNGEERAKGNILERFSAQQFPDLHSELNLSSLELGDSALYFCASSAHTSGGYTDTQYFGPGTRLTVL.